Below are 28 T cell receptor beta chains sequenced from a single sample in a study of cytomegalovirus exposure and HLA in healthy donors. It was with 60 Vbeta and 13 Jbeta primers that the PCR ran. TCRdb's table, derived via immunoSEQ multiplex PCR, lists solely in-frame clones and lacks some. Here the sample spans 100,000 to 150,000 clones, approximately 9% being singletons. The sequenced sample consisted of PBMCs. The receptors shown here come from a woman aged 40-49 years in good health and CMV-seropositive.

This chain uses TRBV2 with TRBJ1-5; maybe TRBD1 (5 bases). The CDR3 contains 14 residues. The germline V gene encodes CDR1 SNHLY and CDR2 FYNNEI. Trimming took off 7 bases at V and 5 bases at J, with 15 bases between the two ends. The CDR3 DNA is TGTGCCAGCAAGTTCGGGAGGGGCGATCAGCCCCAGCATTTT. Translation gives CASKFGRGDQPQHF.

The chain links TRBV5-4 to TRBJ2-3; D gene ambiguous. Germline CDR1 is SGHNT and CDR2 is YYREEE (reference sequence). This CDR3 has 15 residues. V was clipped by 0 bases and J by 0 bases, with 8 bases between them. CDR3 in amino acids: CASSLDSSSTDTQYF. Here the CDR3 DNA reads TGTGCCAGCAGCTTGGACTCCTCTAGCACAGATACGCAGTATTTT.

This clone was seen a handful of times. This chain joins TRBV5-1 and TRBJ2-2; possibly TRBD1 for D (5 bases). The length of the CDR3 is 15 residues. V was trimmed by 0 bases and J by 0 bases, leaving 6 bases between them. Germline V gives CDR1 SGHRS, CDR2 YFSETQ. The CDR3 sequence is CASSLVRANTGELFF. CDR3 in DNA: TGCGCCAGCAGCTTGGTCAGGGCGAACACCGGGGAGCTGTTTTTT.

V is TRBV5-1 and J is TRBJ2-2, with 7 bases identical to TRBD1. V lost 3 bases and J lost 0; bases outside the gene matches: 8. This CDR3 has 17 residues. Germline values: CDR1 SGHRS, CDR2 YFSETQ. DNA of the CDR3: TGCGCCAGCAGCTCCGACTCTGGGACAGCGAACACCGGGGAGCTGTTTTTT. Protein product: CASSSDSGTANTGELFF.

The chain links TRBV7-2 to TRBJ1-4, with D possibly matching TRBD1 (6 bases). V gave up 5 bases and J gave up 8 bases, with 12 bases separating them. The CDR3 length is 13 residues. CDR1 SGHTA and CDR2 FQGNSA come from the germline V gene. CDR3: CASSPGHREKLFF. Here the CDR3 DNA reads TGTGCCAGCAGCCCGGGACACCGCGAAAAACTGTTTTTT.

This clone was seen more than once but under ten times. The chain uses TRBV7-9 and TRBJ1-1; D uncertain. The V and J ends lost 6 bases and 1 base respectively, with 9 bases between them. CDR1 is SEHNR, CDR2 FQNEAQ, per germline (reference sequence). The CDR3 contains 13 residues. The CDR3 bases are TGTGCCAGCAGTACATCCTCGAACACTGAAGCTTTCTTT. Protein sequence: CASSTSSNTEAFF.

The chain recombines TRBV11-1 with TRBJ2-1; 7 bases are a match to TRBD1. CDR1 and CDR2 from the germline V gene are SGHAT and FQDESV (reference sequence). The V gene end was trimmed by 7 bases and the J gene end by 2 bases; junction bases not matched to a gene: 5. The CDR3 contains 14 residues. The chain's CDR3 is CASMGQRAYNEQFF. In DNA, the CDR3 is TGTGCCAGCATGGGACAGAGAGCCTACAATGAGCAGTTCTTC.

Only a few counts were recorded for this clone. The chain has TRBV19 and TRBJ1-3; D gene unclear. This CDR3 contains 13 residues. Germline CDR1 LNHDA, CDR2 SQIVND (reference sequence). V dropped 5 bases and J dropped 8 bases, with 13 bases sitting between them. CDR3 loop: CASSLVITDTIYF. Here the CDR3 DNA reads TGTGCCAGTAGTCTTGTGATTACGGACACCATATATTTT.

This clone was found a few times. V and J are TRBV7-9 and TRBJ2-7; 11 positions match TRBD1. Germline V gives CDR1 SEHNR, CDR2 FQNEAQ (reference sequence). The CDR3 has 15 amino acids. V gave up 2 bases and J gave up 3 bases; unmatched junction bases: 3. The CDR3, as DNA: TGTGCCAGCAGCTTAACCGGGACAGGGGGCTACGAGCAGTACTTC. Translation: CASSLTGTGGYEQYF.

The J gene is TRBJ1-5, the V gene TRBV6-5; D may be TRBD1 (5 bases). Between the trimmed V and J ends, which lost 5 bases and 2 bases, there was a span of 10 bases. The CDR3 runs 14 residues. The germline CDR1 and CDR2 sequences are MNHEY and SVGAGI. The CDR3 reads CASSPWGGNQPQHF. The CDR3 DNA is TGTGCCAGCAGTCCATGGGGGGGCAATCAGCCCCAGCATTTT.

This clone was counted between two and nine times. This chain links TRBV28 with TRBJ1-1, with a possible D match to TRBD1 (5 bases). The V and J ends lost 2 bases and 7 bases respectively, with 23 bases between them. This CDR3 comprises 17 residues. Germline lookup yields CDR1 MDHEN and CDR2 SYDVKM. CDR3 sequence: CASSLIEGPGGRDEAFF. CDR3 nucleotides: TGTGCCAGCAGTTTAATAGAAGGTCCCGGGGGTAGAGATGAAGCTTTCTTT. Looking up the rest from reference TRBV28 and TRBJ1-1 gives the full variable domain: DVKVTQSSRYLVKRTGEKVFLECVQDMDHENMFWYRQDPGLGLRLIYFSYDVKMKEKGDIPEGYSVSREKKERFSLILESASTNQTSMYLCASSLIEGPGGRDEAFFGQGTRLTVV.

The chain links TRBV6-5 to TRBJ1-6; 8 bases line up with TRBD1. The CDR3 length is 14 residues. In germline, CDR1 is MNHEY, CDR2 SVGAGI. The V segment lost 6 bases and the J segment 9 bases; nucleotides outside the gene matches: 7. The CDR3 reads CASSRQGIGSPLHF. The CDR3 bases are TGTGCCAGCAGCCGACAGGGGATTGGTTCACCCCTCCACTTT.

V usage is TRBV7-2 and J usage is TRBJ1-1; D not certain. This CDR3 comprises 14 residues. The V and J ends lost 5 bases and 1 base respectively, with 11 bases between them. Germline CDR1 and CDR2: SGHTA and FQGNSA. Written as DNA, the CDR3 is TGTGCCAGCAGCCTAGGACGGGAGAACACTGAAGCTTTCTTT. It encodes CASSLGRENTEAFF.

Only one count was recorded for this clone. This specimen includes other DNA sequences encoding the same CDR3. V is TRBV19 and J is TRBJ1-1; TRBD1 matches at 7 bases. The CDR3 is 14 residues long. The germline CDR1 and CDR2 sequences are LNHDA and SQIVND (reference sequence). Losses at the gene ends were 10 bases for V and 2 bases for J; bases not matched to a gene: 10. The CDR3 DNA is TGTGCCACAACCTGGACAGGAAGTAACACTGAAGCTTTCTTT. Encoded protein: CATTWTGSNTEAFF.

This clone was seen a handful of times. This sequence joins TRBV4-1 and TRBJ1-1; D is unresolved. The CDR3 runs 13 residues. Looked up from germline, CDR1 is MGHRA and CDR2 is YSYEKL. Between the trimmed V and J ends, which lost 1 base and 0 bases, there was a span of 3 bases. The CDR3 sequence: CASSQVMNTEAFF. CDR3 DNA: TGCGCCAGCAGCCAAGTTATGAACACTGAAGCTTTCTTT.

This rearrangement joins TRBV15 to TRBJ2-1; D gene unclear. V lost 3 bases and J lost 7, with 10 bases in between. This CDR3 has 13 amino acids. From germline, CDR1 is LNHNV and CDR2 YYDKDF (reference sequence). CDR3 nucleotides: TGTGCCACCAGCAGTACCGGGTGGAATGAGCAGTTCTTC. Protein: CATSSTGWNEQFF.

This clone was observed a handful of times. The chain's CDR3 is CASSGPGQGSAKLFF. In DNA, the CDR3 is TGTGCCAGTAGTGGACCGGGACAGGGGTCGGCGAAACTGTTTTTT. This chain links TRBV19 with TRBJ1-4; 10 bases map to TRBD1. Germline V CDR1 and CDR2: LNHDA, SQIVND (reference sequence). The CDR3 spans 15 residues. The junction had 11 bases not matched to a gene; V was cut back by 5 bases and J by 11 bases.

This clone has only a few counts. CDR3: CASSQAGQASIDTQYF. The DNA of the CDR3 is TGCGCCAGCAGCCAAGCGGGACAGGCGAGCATCGATACGCAGTATTTT. The gene calls are TRBV4-1 and TRBJ2-3; the match to TRBD1 covers 8 bases. The CDR3 is 16 residues long. Trimming cost V 1 base and J 6 bases; bases outside gene matches: 9. Germline-derived CDR1 and CDR2 are MGHRA and YSYEKL.

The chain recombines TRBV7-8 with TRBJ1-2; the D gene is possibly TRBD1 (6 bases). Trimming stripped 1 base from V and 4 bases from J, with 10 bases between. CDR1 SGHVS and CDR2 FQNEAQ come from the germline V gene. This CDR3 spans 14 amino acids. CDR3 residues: CASSLGGGVYGYTF. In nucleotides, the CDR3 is TGTGCCAGCAGCTTAGGAGGGGGGGTCTATGGCTACACCTTC. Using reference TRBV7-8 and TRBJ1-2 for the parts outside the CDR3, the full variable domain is GAGVSQSPRYKVAKRGQDVALRCDPISGHVSLFWYQQALGQGPEFLTYFQNEAQLDKSGLPSDRFFAERPEGSVSTLKIQRTQQEDSAVYLCASSLGGGVYGYTFGSGTRLTVV.

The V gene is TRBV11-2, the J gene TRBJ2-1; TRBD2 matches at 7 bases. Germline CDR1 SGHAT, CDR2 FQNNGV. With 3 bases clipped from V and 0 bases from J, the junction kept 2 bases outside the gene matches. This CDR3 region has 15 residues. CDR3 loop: CASSFGGGSYNEQFF. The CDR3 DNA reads TGTGCCAGCAGCTTCGGCGGGGGCTCCTACAATGAGCAGTTCTTC.

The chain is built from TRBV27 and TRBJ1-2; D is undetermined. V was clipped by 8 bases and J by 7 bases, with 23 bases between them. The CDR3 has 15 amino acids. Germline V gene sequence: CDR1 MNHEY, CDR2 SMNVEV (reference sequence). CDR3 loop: CASLPLTAAAVGYTF. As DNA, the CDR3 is TGTGCCAGCCTACCTCTAACAGCTGCTGCTGTTGGCTACACCTTC.

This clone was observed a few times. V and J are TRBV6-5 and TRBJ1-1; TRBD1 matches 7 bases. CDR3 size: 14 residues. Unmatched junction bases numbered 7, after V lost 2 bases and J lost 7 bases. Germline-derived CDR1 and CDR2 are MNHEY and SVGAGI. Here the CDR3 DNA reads TGTGCCAGCAGTTACGCCAACCGACAGGGTGAAGCTTTCTTT. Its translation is CASSYANRQGEAFF.

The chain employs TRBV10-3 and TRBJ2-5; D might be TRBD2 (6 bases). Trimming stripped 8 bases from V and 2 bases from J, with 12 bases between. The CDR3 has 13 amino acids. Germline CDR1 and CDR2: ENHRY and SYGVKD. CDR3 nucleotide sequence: TGTGCCATCCGGGGGTCCCATCAAGAGACCCAGTACTTC. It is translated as CAIRGSHQETQYF.

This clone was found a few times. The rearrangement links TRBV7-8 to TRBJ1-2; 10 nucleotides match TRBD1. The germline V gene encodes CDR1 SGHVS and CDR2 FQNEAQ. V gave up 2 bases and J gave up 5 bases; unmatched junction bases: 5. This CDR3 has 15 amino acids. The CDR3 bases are TGTGCCAGCAGCTTAAATCCGGACAGGGGGTATGGCTACACCTTC. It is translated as CASSLNPDRGYGYTF. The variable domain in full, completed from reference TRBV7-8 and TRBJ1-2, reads GAGVSQSPRYKVAKRGQDVALRCDPISGHVSLFWYQQALGQGPEFLTYFQNEAQLDKSGLPSDRFFAERPEGSVSTLKIQRTQQEDSAVYLCASSLNPDRGYGYTFGSGTRLTVV.

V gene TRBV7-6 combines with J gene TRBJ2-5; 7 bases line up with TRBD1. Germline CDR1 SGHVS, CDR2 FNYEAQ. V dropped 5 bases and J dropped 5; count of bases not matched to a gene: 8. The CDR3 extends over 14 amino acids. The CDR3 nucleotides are TGTGCCAGCAGCCCCCGGACAGGATACGAGACCCAGTACTTC. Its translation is CASSPRTGYETQYF.

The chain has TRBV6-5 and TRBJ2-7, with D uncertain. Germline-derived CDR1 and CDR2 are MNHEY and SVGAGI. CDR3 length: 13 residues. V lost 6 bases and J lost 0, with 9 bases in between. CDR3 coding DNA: TGTGCCAGCAGGCAAACGAGCTCCTACGAGCAGTACTTC. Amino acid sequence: CASRQTSSYEQYF.

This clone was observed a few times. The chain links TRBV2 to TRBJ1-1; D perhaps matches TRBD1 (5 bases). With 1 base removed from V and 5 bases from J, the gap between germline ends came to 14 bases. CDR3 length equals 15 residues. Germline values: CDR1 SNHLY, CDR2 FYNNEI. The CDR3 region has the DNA TGTGCCAGCAGTGAAGGTTGGGCCAAGGGGACTGAAGCTTTCTTT. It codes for CASSEGWAKGTEAFF. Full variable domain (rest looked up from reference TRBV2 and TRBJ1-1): EPEVTQTPSHQVTQMGQEVILRCVPISNHLYFYWYRQILGQKVEFLVSFYNNEISEKSEIFDDQFSVERPDGSNFTLKIRSTKLEDSAMYFCASSEGWAKGTEAFFGQGTRLTVV.

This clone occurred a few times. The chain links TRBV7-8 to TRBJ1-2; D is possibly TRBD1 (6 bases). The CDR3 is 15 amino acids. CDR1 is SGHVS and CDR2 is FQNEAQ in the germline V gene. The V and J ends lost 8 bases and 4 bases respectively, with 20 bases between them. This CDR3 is CASGQTQSGLYGYTF. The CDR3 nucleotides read TGTGCCAGCGGACAGACACAGAGCGGCCTCTATGGCTACACCTTC.